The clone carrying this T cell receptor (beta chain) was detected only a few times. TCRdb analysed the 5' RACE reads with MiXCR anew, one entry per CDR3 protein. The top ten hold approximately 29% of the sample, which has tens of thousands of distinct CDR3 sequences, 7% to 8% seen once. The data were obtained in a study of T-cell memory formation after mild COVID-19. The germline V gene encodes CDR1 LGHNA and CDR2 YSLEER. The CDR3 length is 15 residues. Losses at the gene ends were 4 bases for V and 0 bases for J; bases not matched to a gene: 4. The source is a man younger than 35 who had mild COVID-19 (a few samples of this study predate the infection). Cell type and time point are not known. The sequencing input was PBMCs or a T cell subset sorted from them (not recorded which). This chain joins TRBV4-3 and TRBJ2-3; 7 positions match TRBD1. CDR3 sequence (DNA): TGCGCCAGCAGCCGTGGACAGGCTAGCACAGATACGCAGTATTTT. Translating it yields CASSRGQASTDTQYF.